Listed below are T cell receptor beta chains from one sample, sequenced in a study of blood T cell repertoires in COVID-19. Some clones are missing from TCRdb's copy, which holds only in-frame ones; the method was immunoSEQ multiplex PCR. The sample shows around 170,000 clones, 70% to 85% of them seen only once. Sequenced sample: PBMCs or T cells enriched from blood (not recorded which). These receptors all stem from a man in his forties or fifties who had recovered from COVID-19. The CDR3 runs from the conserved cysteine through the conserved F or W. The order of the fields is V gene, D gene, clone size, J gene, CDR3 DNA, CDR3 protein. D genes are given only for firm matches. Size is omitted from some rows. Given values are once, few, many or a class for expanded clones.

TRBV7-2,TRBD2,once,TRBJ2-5,TGTGCCAGCAGCTTAGTGGGTAGCGGGGTCCCAGAGACCCAGTACTTC,CASSLVGSGVPETQYF
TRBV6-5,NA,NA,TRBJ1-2,TGTGCCAGCAGCCTAAACCTGGATGGCTACACCTTC,CASSLNLDGYTF
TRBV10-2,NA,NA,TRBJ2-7,TGCGCCAGCAGTGAGAGTAATCTAGCCTACGAGCAGTACTTC,CASSESNLAYEQYF
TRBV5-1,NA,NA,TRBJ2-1,TGCGCCAGCAGATGGCTTACAAGGGGGAATGAGCAGTTCTTC,CASRWLTRGNEQFF
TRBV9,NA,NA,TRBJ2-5,TGTGCCAGCAGCTCCGGGACACAACAAGAGACCCAGTACTTC,CASSSGTQQETQYF
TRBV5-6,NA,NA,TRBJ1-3,TGTGCCAGCAGCTTCGGCAGGGTGAACACCATATATTTT,CASSFGRVNTIYF
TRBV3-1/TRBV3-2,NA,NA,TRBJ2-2,TGTGCCAGCAGCCAAGGCCTCCTTAGTCACGGGGAGCTGTTTTTT,CASSQGLLSHGELFF
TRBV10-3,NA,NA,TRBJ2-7,TGTGCCATCAGTGCCGGGGGTGCCCTTACCTACGAGCAGTACTTC,CAISAGGALTYEQYF
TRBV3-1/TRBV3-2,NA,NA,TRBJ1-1,TGTGCCAGCAGCCTTCGGGAGAACACTGAAGCTTTCTTT,CASSLRENTEAFF
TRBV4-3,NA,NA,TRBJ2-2,TGCGCCAGCAGCCAAGATCTCATGGCTACCGGGGAGCTGTTTTTT,CASSQDLMATGELFF
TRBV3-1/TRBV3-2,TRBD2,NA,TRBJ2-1,TGTGCCAGCAGCCAAGTCGGGGGGGCGCCAAATGAGCAGTTCTTC,CASSQVGGAPNEQFF
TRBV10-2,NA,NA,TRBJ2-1,TGCGCCAGCAGGGCGACAGGAACTAACAATGAGCAGTTCTTC,CASRATGTNNEQFF
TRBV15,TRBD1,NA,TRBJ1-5,TGTGCCACGGGGACAGACAATCAGCCCCAGCATTTT,CATGTDNQPQHF
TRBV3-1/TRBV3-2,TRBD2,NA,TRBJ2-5,TGTGCCAGCAGCCAAGGTCCCTCAGAATGGACTAGCTGGGAGACCCAGTACTTC,CASSQGPSEWTSWETQYF
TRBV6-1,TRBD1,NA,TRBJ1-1,TGTGCCAGCAGTGAATGGACAGGGGGCACTGAAGCTTTCTTT,CASSEWTGGTEAFF
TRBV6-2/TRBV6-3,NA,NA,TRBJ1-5,TGTGCCAGCAGCCCCGCCGCCGAGAATCAGCCCCAGCATTTT,CASSPAAENQPQHF
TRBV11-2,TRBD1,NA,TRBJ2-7,TGTGCCAGCAGCCCCGACAGGGGCAGGACAGGCGAGCAGTACTTC,CASSPDRGRTGEQYF
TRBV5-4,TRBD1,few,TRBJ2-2,TGTGCCAGCAGGCCCGGGACAGGGGGCGCCGGCGGGGAGCTGTTTTTT,CASRPGTGGAGGELFF
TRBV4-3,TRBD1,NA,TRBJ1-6,TGCGCCAGCAGCCAAGATGGTATCGACAGGGTGGGGTCACCCCTCCACTTT,CASSQDGIDRVGSPLHF
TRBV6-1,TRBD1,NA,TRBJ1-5,TGTGCCAGCAGTGAGTGGCAGGGGGCATGGCAGCCCCAGCATTTT,CASSEWQGAWQPQHF
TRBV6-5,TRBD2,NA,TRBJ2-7,TGTGCCAGCGGGGGGGGCTCCTACGAGCAGTACTTC,CASGGGSYEQYF
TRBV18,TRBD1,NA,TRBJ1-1,TGTGCCAGCTCACCTAAGGACAGGGCGAGGACTGAAGCTTTCTTT,CASSPKDRARTEAFF
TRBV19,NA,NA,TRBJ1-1,TGTGCCAGTAGTTCCTGGACAGCCGGGGACACTGAAGCTTTCTTT,CASSSWTAGDTEAFF
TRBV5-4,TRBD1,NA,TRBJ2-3,TGTGCCAGCAGCCGAACCGGGACAGGGCTCACAGATACGCAGTATTTT,CASSRTGTGLTDTQYF
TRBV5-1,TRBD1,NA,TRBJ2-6,TGCGCCAGCAGTAGAGGACAGGGGGCGGGAGGGGCCAACGTCCTGACTTTC,CASSRGQGAGGANVLTF
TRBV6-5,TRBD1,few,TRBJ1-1,TGTGCCAGCAGCCGGGACAGGGCCGCCACTGAAGCTTTCTTT,CASSRDRAATEAFF
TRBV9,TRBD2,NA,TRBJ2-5,TGTGCCAGCAGCGTAGGGTCTAGCGGGGGACAAGAGACCCAGTACTTC,CASSVGSSGGQETQYF
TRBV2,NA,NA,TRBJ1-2,TGTGCCAGCAGTGAAAGTCCAGGGCGAGGCTACACCTTC,CASSESPGRGYTF
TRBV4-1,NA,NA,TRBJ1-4,TGCGCCAGCAGCCAAGATCCGGCAGCGACTAATGAAAAACTGTTTTTT,CASSQDPAATNEKLFF
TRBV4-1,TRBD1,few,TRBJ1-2,TGCGCCAGCAGCCAATTGTACAGGGGCCTTTATGGCTACACCTTC,CASSQLYRGLYGYTF
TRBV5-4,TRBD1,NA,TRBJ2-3,TGTGCCAGCAGCCCTAGCACTCGGACAGGGCAGTATTTT,CASSPSTRTGQYF
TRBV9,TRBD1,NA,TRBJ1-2,TGTGCCAGCAGCTTAAGGGACAGCCCCTTCTATGGCTACACCTTC,CASSLRDSPFYGYTF
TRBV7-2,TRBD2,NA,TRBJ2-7,TGTGCCAGCAGCTTAGCTAGCGGGACCTACGAGCAGTACTTC,CASSLASGTYEQYF
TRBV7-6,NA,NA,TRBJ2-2,TGTGCCAGCAGCTTAAGACAGAACGCGAACACCGGGGAGCTGTTTTTT,CASSLRQNANTGELFF
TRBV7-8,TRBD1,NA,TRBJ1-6,TGTGCCAGCAGCGTCTACTATCGACAGGGTTTAGGATCACCCCTCCACTTT,CASSVYYRQGLGSPLHF
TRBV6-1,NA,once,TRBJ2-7,TGTGCCAGCAGTGAAGTACGCAGGGTCCAGTACGAGCAGTACTTC,CASSEVRRVQYEQYF
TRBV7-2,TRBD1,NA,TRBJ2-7,TGTGCCAGCAGCTGGGGACAGAGGAGCTACGAGCAGTACTTC,CASSWGQRSYEQYF
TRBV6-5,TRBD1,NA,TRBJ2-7,TGTGCCAGCAGTTCGGGACAGGCAACCTACGAGCAGTACTTC,CASSSGQATYEQYF